The rows below give T cell receptor beta chains drawn from one sample of a study of T cells after yellow fever vaccination. TCRdb fed the 5' RACE reads into MiXCR, producing one record per CDR3 protein. The sample has 100,000 to 150,000 distinct CDR3 sequences; under 8.5% are singletons. The sequencing used CD4+ T cells sorted from PBMCs, collected 9 to 11 days after the first yellow fever vaccination. The receptors derive from a man aged 18-30 years who received the YFV17D yellow fever vaccine. The CDR3 runs from the conserved cysteine through the conserved F or W.

j_call v_call cdr3_aa
TRBJ2-2 TRBV11-1 CASSLPSGSVGELFF
TRBJ2-1 TRBV5-4 CASSADRGFYNEQFF
TRBJ2-5 TRBV24-1 CATSGLAAGQETQYF
TRBJ2-1 TRBV7-7 CASSTSGSSYNEQFF
TRBJ2-2 TRBV5-1 CASSGLAVTGELFF
TRBJ2-1 TRBV7-9 CASSPRSSYNEQFF
TRBJ2-3 TRBV29-1 CSVEGARYTQYF
TRBJ2-5 TRBV9 CASSERGAEETQYF
TRBJ1-4 TRBV27 CASSFGGVGEKLFF
TRBJ2-2 TRBV10-3 CAISELAGTTGELFF
TRBJ1-4 TRBV18 CASSWQGQEKLFF
TRBJ1-5 TRBV5-1 CASSLEGQRKHF
TRBJ1-1 TRBV7-2 CASSLVRGTEAFF
TRBJ1-3 TRBV3-1 CASSQRQISGNTIYF